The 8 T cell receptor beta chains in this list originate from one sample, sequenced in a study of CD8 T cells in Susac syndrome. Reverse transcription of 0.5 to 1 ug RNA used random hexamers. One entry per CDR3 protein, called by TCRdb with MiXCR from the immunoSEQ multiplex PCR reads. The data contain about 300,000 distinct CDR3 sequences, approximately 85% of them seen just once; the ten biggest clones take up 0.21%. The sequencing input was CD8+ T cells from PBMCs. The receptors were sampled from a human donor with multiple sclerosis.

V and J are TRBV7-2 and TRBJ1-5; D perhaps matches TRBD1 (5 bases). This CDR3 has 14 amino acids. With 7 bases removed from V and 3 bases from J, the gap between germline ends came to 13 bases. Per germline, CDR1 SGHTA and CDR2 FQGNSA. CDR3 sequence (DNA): TGTGCCAGCAAGGCGGGGGGTAACAATCAGCCCCAGCATTTT. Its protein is CASKAGGNNQPQHF. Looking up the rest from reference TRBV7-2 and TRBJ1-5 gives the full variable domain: GAGVSQSPSNKVTEKGKDVELRCDPISGHTALYWYRQSLGQGLEFLIYFQGNSAPDKSGLPSDRFSAERTGGSVSTLTIQRTQQEDSAVYLCASKAGGNNQPQHFGDGTRLSIL.

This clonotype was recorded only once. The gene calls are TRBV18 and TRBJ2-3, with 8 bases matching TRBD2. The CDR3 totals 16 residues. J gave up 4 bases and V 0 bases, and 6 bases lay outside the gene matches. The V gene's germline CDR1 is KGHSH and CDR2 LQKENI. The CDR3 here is CASSPPRTSWADTQYF. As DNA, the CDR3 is TGTGCCAGCTCACCACCCAGGACTAGCTGGGCAGATACGCAGTATTTT.

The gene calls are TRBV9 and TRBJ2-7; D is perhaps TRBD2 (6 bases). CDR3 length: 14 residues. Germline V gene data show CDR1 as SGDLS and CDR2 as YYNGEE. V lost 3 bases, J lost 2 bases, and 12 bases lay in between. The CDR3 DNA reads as TGTGCCAGCAGCGGAGGGACTGACCCCTACGAGCAGTACTTC. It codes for CASSGGTDPYEQYF.

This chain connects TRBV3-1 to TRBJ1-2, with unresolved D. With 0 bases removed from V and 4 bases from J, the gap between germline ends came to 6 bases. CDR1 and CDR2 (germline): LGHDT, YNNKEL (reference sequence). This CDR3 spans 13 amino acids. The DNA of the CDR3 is TGTGCCAGCAGCCAAGACAGCGCCTATGGCTACACCTTC. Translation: CASSQDSAYGYTF.

The CDR3 bases are TGCGCCAGCAGCCAAGGTGCAGGGGAATCCTACGAGCAGTACTTC. Translating gives CASSQGAGESYEQYF. The chain carries TRBV4-1 and TRBJ2-7; weak D call: TRBD1 (6 bases). The germline V gene encodes CDR1 MGHRA and CDR2 YSYEKL. V lost 1 base and J lost 1, with 11 bases in between. CDR3 size: 15 residues.

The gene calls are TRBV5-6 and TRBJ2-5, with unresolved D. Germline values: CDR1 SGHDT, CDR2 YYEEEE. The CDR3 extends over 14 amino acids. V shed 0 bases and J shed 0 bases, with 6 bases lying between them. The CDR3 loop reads CASSLVSDQETQYF. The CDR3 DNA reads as TGTGCCAGCAGCTTGGTTTCTGACCAAGAGACCCAGTACTTC.

The DNA for the CDR3 is TGTGCCAGTAGTATCAAGCAGGGAGGAAACGGGTACGAGCAGTACTTC. Translation gives CASSIKQGGNGYEQYF. The chain has TRBV19 and TRBJ2-7, with a possible D match to TRBD2 (6 bases). Germline V gives CDR1 LNHDA, CDR2 SQIVND (reference sequence). The CDR3 runs to 16 residues. Trimming stripped 3 bases from V and 4 bases from J, with 19 bases between.

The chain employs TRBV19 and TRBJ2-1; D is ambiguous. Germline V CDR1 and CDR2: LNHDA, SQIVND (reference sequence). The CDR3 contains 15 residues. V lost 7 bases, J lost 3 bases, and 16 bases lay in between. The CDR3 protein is CASTPARSNYNEQFF. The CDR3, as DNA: TGTGCCAGTACCCCTGCTCGTTCTAACTACAATGAGCAGTTCTTC.